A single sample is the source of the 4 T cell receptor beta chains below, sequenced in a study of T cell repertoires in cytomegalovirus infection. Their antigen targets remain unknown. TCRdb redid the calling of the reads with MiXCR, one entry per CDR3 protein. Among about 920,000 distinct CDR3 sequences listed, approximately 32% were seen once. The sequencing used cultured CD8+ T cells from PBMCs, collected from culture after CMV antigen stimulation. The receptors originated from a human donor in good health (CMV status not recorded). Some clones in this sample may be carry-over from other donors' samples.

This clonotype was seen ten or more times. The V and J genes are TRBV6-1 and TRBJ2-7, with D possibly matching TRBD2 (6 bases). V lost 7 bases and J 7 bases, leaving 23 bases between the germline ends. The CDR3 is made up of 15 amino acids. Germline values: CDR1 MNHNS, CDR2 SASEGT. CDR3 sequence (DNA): TGTGCCAGCACCACCCCGGGACTGACGATTGGGGAGCAGTACGTC. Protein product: CASTTPGLTIGEQYV.

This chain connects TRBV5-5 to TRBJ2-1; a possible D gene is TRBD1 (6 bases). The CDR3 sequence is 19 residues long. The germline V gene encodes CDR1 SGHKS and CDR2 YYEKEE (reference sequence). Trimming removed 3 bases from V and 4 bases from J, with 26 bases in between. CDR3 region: CASSWARGPPDLLYNEQFF. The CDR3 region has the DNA TGTGCCAGCAGCTGGGCCAGGGGACCCCCAGACTTACTTTACAATGAGCAGTTCTTC.

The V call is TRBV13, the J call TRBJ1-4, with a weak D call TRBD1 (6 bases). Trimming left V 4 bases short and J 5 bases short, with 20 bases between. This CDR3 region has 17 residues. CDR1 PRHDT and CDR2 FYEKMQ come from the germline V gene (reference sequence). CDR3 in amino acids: CASSSAYTGQANEKLFF. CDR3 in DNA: TGTGCCAGCAGCTCAGCCTACACAGGGCAGGCGAATGAAAAACTGTTTTTT.

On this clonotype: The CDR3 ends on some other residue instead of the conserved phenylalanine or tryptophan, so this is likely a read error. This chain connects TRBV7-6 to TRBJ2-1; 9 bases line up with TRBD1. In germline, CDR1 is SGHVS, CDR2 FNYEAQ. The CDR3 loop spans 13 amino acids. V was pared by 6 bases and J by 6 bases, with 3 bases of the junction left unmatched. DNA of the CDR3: TGTGCCAGCAGATCGGGACAGGGCAATGAGCAGTTCTTA. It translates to CASRSGQGNEQFL.